A single sample gave rise to the 10 T cell receptor beta chains below, sequenced in a study of shared clonotypes between healthy human individuals. The table came from immunoSEQ multiplex PCR; TCRdb's copy has only in-frame clones and leaves some out. The sample has about 1 million clones, around four fifths seen once. Sequencing input: memory CD4+ T cells sorted from blood. Subset meaning: CD45RA-negative fraction. These receptors all stem from a man between 18 and 29 years old in good health.

The J gene is TRBJ1-3, the V gene TRBV10-3; D not certain. From germline, CDR1 is ENHRY and CDR2 SYGVKD. This CDR3 spans 13 amino acids. CDR3 protein: CASRLDNGNTIYF. The DNA for the CDR3 is TGTGCATCCCGGTTGGATAATGGAAACACCATATATTTT.

Of note for this clone: Other nucleotide sequences in the sample specify the same CDR3. The chain carries TRBV7-2 and TRBJ1-5, with 7 bases that match TRBD1. V lost 4 bases and J lost 3; bases outside the gene matches: 3. Germline V gene sequence: CDR1 SGHTA, CDR2 FQGNSA. This CDR3 is built from 14 residues. The CDR3 nucleotides read TGTGCCAGCAGCTCAGGGGGGTACAATCAGCCCCAGCATTTT. The encoded protein is CASSSGGYNQPQHF.

This clone came up a few times. The junction and the germline gene differ at one end; a read error may be behind it. V and J are TRBV7-2 and TRBJ2-7; the D gene is possibly TRBD2 (7 bases). The germline gives CDR1 SGHTA, CDR2 FQGNSA. The CDR3 loop spans 12 amino acids. DNA for the CDR3: TGTGCCAGCAGCCAAAGGGCGGGGGCGGAGGACTTC. This translates into CASSQRAGAEDF.

The chain combines TRBV7-9 with TRBJ1-1; 12 bases are shared with TRBD1. Unmatched junction bases numbered 13, after V lost 4 bases and J lost 4 bases. CDR1 SEHNR and CDR2 FQNEAQ come from the germline V gene (reference sequence). The CDR3 is 18 residues long. This chain's CDR3 is CASSSRPGQGAGGTEAFF. The CDR3 nucleotides read TGTGCCAGCAGCTCTAGGCCGGGACAGGGGGCCGGGGGCACTGAAGCTTTCTTT.

About this clone: The sample holds other DNA sequences that translate to the same CDR3. The chain uses TRBV7-8 and TRBJ2-1; D is undetermined. The CDR3 is 12 residues long. V gave up 1 base and J gave up 10 bases, with 8 bases separating them. CDR1 is SGHVS and CDR2 is FQNEAQ in the germline V gene. The CDR3 DNA follows: TGTGCCAGCAGCTTAGTGTTCGGGGAGCAGTTCTTC. It specifies CASSLVFGEQFF.

V is TRBV6-5 and J is TRBJ2-7; D might be TRBD1 (6 bases). The germline V and J ends were trimmed by 5 bases and 0 bases, with 14 bases remaining between them. CDR3 size: 15 residues. Germline lookup yields CDR1 MNHEY and CDR2 SVGAGI. In DNA, the CDR3 is TGTGCCAGCAGTAAACAGGGTCAGGGCTCCTACGAGCAGTACTTC. Its translation is CASSKQGQGSYEQYF.

J is TRBJ2-7 and V is TRBV10-1, with D tentatively TRBD2 (5 bases). The CDR3 covers 14 residues. Deletions cut 4 bases from V and 3 bases from J, with 13 bases between. The germline gives CDR1 WNHNN, CDR2 SYGVQD (reference sequence). CDR3 in amino acids: CASSGDGGHYEQYF. CDR3 sequence (DNA): TGCGCCAGCAGTGGAGATGGAGGCCACTACGAGCAGTACTTC.

The chain links TRBV30 to TRBJ2-7; D not certain. CDR1 and CDR2 from the germline V gene are GTSNPN and SVGIG (reference sequence). V lost 3 bases, J lost 6 bases, and 15 bases lay in between. The CDR3 covers 13 residues. DNA for the CDR3: TGTGCCTGGAGCGAGACAATCAATGGCGAGCAGTACTTC. Encoded protein: CAWSETINGEQYF.

The genes are TRBV7-9 and TRBJ1-2; D is uncertain. This CDR3 region has 17 residues. V gave up 1 base and J gave up 4 bases, with 19 bases separating them. Looked up from germline, CDR1 is SEHNR and CDR2 is FQNEAQ (reference sequence). The CDR3 reads CASSLGAGPLNGYGYTF. The CDR3 nucleotides read TGTGCCAGCAGCTTAGGAGCAGGTCCTCTTAATGGCTATGGCTACACCTTC.

The J gene is TRBJ1-6, the V gene TRBV28; TRBD1 agrees at 7 bases. This CDR3 comprises 16 residues. CDR1 is MDHEN, CDR2 SYDVKM, per germline. V dropped 4 bases and J dropped 9; count of bases not matched to a gene: 12. CDR3 region: CASSSTTGTEGSPLHF. The CDR3 DNA reads as TGTGCCAGCAGTTCCACAACCGGGACAGAGGGTTCACCCCTCCACTTT.